The 12 T cell receptor beta chains given below trace back to one sample, sequenced in a study of beta chain features in type 1 diabetes. Study-level findings and limits: Moderate but significant shortening of TCRB CDR3s was recorded in all four CD4+ subsets from Type 1 diabetes patients.

These receptors' antigens are unknown. Expressed TCRB transcripts were sequenced because the entire RNA isolate underwent reverse transcription. The table came from immunoSEQ multiplex PCR; TCRdb's copy has only in-frame clones and leaves some out. The table lists 310,000 or so clones, about 15% of them singletons. The sequencing input was naive CD4+ T cells from blood. These TCRs come from a man aged 18 to 35 with type 1 diabetes.

This clone has more than one count but fewer than ten. The V gene is TRBV9, the J gene TRBJ2-7; 12 positions match TRBD2. Germline trimming cut 3 bases from V and 0 bases from J; bases unmatched to any gene: 1. Germline CDR1 reads SGDLS; CDR2 reads YYNGEE. This CDR3 comprises 15 residues. The CDR3 reads CASSATSGGSYEQYF. The CDR3 DNA reads TGTGCCAGCAGCGCGACTAGCGGGGGCTCCTACGAGCAGTACTTC.

This clone was seen more than once but under ten times. The chain combines TRBV11-3 with TRBJ2-5, with D perhaps matching TRBD2 (6 bases). The CDR3 runs to 16 residues. Trimming removed 5 bases at V and 2 bases at J, with 18 bases between. From germline, CDR1 is SGHNT and CDR2 YENEEA. The CDR3 sequence is CASSPGRGRFQETQYF. CDR3 DNA sequence: TGTGCCAGCAGCCCCGGTCGGGGGAGGTTTCAAGAGACCCAGTACTTC.

This clone occurred a few times. This chain joins TRBV6-6 and TRBJ2-7; D perhaps matches TRBD2 (6 bases). The CDR3 length is 13 residues. The ends were cut back, 6 bases at V and 5 bases at J, with 14 bases in the middle. Germline lookup yields CDR1 MNHNY and CDR2 SVGAGI (reference sequence). The CDR3 DNA sequence: TGTGCCAGCAGACGAGCGGGCCAGGACGAGCAGTACTTC. Its protein product is CASRRAGQDEQYF.

In its sample, this clone was seen a few times. The chain couples TRBV5-6 to TRBJ2-5; TRBD2 aligns across 10 bases. The CDR3 totals 15 residues. J lost 4 bases, V lost 2 bases, and 5 bases had no gene match. The germline V gene has CDR1 SGHDT and CDR2 YYEEEE. CDR3 sequence reads: CASSFTSGALETQYF. CDR3 DNA sequence: TGTGCCAGCAGCTTCACTAGCGGGGCTCTAGAGACCCAGTACTTC.

This clone was detected only a few times. The J gene is TRBJ2-3, the V gene TRBV25-1; TRBD2 matches at 12 bases. CDR1 is MGHDK and CDR2 is SYGVNS in the germline V gene. J gave up 4 bases and V 0 bases, and 5 bases lay outside the gene matches. This CDR3 has 17 amino acids. CDR3 amino acids: CASSEYGLAGSSDTQYF. The CDR3 nucleotides read TGTGCCAGCAGTGAATATGGACTAGCGGGGAGTTCAGATACGCAGTATTTT.

The sample holds a few counts of this clone. CDR3 region: CASSPSTAGGFYEQYF. The CDR3 nucleotides are TGCGCCAGCAGCCCGTCGACAGCCGGGGGGTTCTACGAGCAGTACTTC. The chain carries TRBV5-1 and TRBJ2-7, with 7 positions matching TRBD2. The germline V gene has CDR1 SGHRS and CDR2 YFSETQ. V lost 4 bases, J lost 3 bases, and 13 bases stayed unmatched. This CDR3 is 16 amino acids long.

In this sample, this clone turned up once. V gene TRBV28 combines with J gene TRBJ2-7; 11 nucleotides line up with TRBD2. Per the germline V gene, CDR1 is MDHEN and CDR2 is SYDVKM. The CDR3 spans 16 residues. J lost 4 bases, V lost 6 bases, and 11 bases had no gene match. In DNA, the CDR3 is TGTGCCAGCAGATCAGGAATAGCGGGAGGGCCTTACGAGCAGTACTTC. It yields the protein CASRSGIAGGPYEQYF.

The J gene is TRBJ1-5, the V gene TRBV30; 7 bases are a match to TRBD1. Germline loops: CDR1 GTSNPN, CDR2 SVGIG (reference sequence). V dropped 3 bases and J dropped 3; count of bases not matched to a gene: 5. This CDR3 contains 14 residues. The CDR3 DNA reads TGTGCCTGGAGCGCGGGACAGCTCAATCAGCCCCAGCATTTT. Its protein product is CAWSAGQLNQPQHF.

This clone was counted a few times. As DNA, the CDR3 is TGCAGCGCAGACCGACTAAAAAATGAGCAGTTCTTC. Protein: CSADRLKNEQFF. The V and J genes are TRBV29-1 and TRBJ2-1, with D possibly being TRBD2 (5 bases). This CDR3 is built from 12 residues. Germline CDR1 SQVTM, CDR2 ANQGSEA. Trimming took off 7 bases at V and 7 bases at J, with 14 bases between the two ends.

V gene TRBV7-9 combines with J gene TRBJ1-4, with 8 bases that match TRBD1. Germline V gene sequence: CDR1 SEHNR, CDR2 FQNEAQ (reference sequence). Trimming removed 5 bases from V and 5 bases from J; junction bases left unmatched: 7. The CDR3 runs 15 residues. Here the CDR3 DNA reads TGTGCCAGCAGCGACAACAGGGGGTTAAATGAAAAACTGTTTTTT. Protein product: CASSDNRGLNEKLFF.

Only a few counts were recorded for this clone. This chain uses TRBV4-3 with TRBJ2-2; 10 nucleotides match TRBD2. J was trimmed by 2 bases and V by 1 base; bases with no gene match: 1. This CDR3 is 16 amino acids long. The germline gives CDR1 LGHNA, CDR2 YSLEER. The DNA of the CDR3 is TGCGCCAGCAGCCAAGGGACTAGCGGTAACACCGGGGAGCTGTTTTTT. It encodes CASSQGTSGNTGELFF.

The rearrangement joins TRBV29-1 to TRBJ2-5, with 12 bases matching TRBD1. Germline V gene data show CDR1 as SQVTM and CDR2 as ANQGSEA. V shed 4 bases, J shed 1 base, and the junction held 4 bases outside the gene matches. This CDR3 contains 15 residues. The CDR3 DNA reads as TGCAGCGTTGCCCGGGACAGGGGGCTCCAAGAGACCCAGTACTTC. Residues: CSVARDRGLQETQYF.